The rows below give T cell receptor beta chains drawn from one sample of a study of immune cell composition in non-small cell lung cancer. Here immunoSEQ multiplex PCR was the method, and the copy in TCRdb shows in-frame clones only, minus some. The data contain about 2,000 clones, approximately 77% of them singletons. Sequenced input: lung tumor tissue. These receptors all come from a human donor with non-small cell lung cancer. The CDR3 runs from the conserved cysteine through the conserved F or W. A D gene is named only where the DNA matches it firmly. Some rows mark clone size as missing; the rest say once, few, many or name a class of expanded clone.

clone_size j_call d_call v_call cdr3_nt cdr3_aa
few TRBJ1-5 - TRBV7-9 TGTGCCAGCAGCTTAGTGGGAGGTGCCCAGCATTTT CASSLVGGAQHF
- TRBJ1-1 - TRBV20-1 TGCAGTGCTGGTACCCGAGGCGCTTTCTTT CSAGTRGAFF
- TRBJ2-5 TRBD1 TRBV11-1 TGTGCCAGCAGCTCGACACTGGGACAGGGGGAAGGAGAGACCCAGTACTTC CASSSTLGQGEGETQYF
- TRBJ2-4 - TRBV9 TGTGCCAGCAGCGTGACCGGGACATCGAAAAACATTCAGTACTTC CASSVTGTSKNIQYF
- TRBJ2-3 TRBD2 TRBV9 TGTGCCAGCAGCGGAACTAGCGGGGGGCGCACAGATACGCAGTATTTT CASSGTSGGRTDTQYF
- TRBJ2-7 - TRBV5-6 TGTGCCAGCAGCCCCATGGGGGGTAGCGAGCAGTACTTC CASSPMGGSEQYF
few TRBJ2-1 TRBD2 TRBV5-8 TGTGCCAGCAGCGCCCGGACTGGGGGGGGTGAGCAGTTCTTC CASSARTGGGEQFF
- TRBJ1-1 - TRBV6-5 TGTGCCAGCAGTTACGGAGGCAGCCAAAACACTGAAGCTTTCTTT CASSYGGSQNTEAFF
- TRBJ1-3 TRBD1 TRBV18 TGTGCCAGCTCACCACCTTCAGGGGGCCTTGGAAACACCATATATTTT CASSPPSGGLGNTIYF
- TRBJ2-3 TRBD2 TRBV4-3 TGCGCCAGCAGCCAAGATCTAGCGGGGGGCCGAGGAGATACGCAGTATTTT CASSQDLAGGRGDTQYF
- TRBJ1-4 TRBD1 TRBV7-9 TGTGCCAGCAGCCACACAGGGGGGGATGAAAAACTGTTTTTT CASSHTGGDEKLFF
- TRBJ1-2 TRBD1 TRBV2 TGTGCCAGCAGAGGACAGGGGGCGCGGGGCTACACCTTC CASRGQGARGYTF
few TRBJ2-5 TRBD2 TRBV7-2 TGTGCCAGCAGCTTATTGTCTAGCGGGGGCGCGATCCAAGAGACCCAGTACTTC CASSLLSSGGAIQETQYF
few TRBJ1-2 - TRBV28 TGTGCCAGCAGTTTAGAACAGGGATCCTCTTCCTATGGCTACACCTTC CASSLEQGSSSYGYTF
once TRBJ2-3 - TRBV4-2 TGTGCCAGCAGCTTTCAGGGGACAGATACGCAGTATTTT CASSFQGTDTQYF
- TRBJ2-5 - TRBV7-3 TGTGCCAGCAGCCCACGGGACTCAGAGACCCAGTACTTC CASSPRDSETQYF